This T cell receptor beta chain was identified in a study of post-analysis software for immune sequencing data. Study in general: The disease courses spanned relapsing-remitting, secondary progressive and progressive-relapsing forms of multiple sclerosis.

Unique molecular identifiers tagged the TCR beta cDNA libraries. Input populations of roughly 1 to 10 million T cells gave rise to approximately 500,000 cDNA molecules. Each CDR3 protein gets one entry after TCRdb re-called the PCR reads with MiXCR. The sample comprises some 690,000 distinct CDR3 sequences, 25% to 30% of which are singletons, and approximately 0.55% rests with the top ten. Whole-study results and caveats: Multiple sclerosis patients showed significantly lower normalized Chao1 diversity than controls did. When patients were compared with controls, four to six TRBV segments were more frequent, TRBV5-6, TRBV5-1 and TRBV20-1 among them.

This clonotype has more than one count but fewer than ten. Its target is not known. Germline lookup yields CDR1 SGHDN and CDR2 FVKESK. Trimming removed 5 bases at V and 3 bases at J, with 18 bases between. This CDR3 comprises 16 residues. The genes are TRBV14 and TRBJ2-3, with TRBD1 as a possible D gene (6 bases). Sequences were obtained from blood. This clonotype was sampled from a girl aged 5 to 17 with multiple sclerosis. The CDR3 sequence: CASSYLGPGQTDTQYF. Written as DNA, the CDR3 is TGTGCCAGCAGCTACCTCGGTCCGGGACAAACAGATACGCAGTATTTT.